The table lists the clone carrying this TCR beta chain with many counts. Antigen specificity is unknown. The record originates from a study of identical twins. Overall study results and limits: Abundant beta clonotypes from cord blood had fewer insertions, unlike memory repertoires, which showed none.

MiXCR, run by TCRdb on the 5' RACE reads, gives a single entry per CDR3 protein. The sample holds 200,000 to 250,000 distinct CDR3 sequences, 6.5% seen once. This sample was shared with a second study, whose subject was T cells expressing NK-cell markers. From that study: Beta-chain profiling covered CD3+CD56+NKG2C+, CD3+CD56+NKG2C- and CD3+CD56-NKG2C+ sorted subsets.

The sample consisted of CD8+ T cells sorted from blood. The receptor comes from a woman aged 18-29 years in good health.

Written as DNA, the CDR3 is TGTGCCAGCAGTTATGGGAATAAATACAATGAGCAGTTCTTC. Its protein is CASSYGNKYNEQFF. The rearrangement uses TRBV6-5 and TRBJ2-1; no clear D. Germline V gene lookup returns CDR1 MNHEY and CDR2 SVGAGI. This CDR3 comprises 14 residues. Trimming stripped 3 bases from V and 4 bases from J, with 10 bases between.